The following is a T cell receptor (beta chain) sequence with its context. This record belongs to a study of blood T cells in healthy people across ages. The second PCR ran about 6 to 12 cycles with a sample-barcoded 5' primer and J-beta primers. TCRdb reanalysed the 5' RACE reads using MiXCR and keeps one entry per CDR3 protein. The sample includes 750,000 to 950,000 distinct CDR3 sequences, approximately 55% of them seen just once. This receptor was obtained from a man older than 75 in good health. The sequencing input was blood.

Written as DNA, the CDR3 is TGTGCCAGCAGTTTGGGGCAGGGGGCTCCCTATGGCTACACCTTC. Amino acid sequence: CASSLGQGAPYGYTF. The chain combines TRBV12-3 or TRBV12-4 with TRBJ1-2; 8 bases are a match to TRBD1. This CDR3 contains 15 residues. Germline trimming cut 3 bases from V and 4 bases from J; bases unmatched to any gene: 7.